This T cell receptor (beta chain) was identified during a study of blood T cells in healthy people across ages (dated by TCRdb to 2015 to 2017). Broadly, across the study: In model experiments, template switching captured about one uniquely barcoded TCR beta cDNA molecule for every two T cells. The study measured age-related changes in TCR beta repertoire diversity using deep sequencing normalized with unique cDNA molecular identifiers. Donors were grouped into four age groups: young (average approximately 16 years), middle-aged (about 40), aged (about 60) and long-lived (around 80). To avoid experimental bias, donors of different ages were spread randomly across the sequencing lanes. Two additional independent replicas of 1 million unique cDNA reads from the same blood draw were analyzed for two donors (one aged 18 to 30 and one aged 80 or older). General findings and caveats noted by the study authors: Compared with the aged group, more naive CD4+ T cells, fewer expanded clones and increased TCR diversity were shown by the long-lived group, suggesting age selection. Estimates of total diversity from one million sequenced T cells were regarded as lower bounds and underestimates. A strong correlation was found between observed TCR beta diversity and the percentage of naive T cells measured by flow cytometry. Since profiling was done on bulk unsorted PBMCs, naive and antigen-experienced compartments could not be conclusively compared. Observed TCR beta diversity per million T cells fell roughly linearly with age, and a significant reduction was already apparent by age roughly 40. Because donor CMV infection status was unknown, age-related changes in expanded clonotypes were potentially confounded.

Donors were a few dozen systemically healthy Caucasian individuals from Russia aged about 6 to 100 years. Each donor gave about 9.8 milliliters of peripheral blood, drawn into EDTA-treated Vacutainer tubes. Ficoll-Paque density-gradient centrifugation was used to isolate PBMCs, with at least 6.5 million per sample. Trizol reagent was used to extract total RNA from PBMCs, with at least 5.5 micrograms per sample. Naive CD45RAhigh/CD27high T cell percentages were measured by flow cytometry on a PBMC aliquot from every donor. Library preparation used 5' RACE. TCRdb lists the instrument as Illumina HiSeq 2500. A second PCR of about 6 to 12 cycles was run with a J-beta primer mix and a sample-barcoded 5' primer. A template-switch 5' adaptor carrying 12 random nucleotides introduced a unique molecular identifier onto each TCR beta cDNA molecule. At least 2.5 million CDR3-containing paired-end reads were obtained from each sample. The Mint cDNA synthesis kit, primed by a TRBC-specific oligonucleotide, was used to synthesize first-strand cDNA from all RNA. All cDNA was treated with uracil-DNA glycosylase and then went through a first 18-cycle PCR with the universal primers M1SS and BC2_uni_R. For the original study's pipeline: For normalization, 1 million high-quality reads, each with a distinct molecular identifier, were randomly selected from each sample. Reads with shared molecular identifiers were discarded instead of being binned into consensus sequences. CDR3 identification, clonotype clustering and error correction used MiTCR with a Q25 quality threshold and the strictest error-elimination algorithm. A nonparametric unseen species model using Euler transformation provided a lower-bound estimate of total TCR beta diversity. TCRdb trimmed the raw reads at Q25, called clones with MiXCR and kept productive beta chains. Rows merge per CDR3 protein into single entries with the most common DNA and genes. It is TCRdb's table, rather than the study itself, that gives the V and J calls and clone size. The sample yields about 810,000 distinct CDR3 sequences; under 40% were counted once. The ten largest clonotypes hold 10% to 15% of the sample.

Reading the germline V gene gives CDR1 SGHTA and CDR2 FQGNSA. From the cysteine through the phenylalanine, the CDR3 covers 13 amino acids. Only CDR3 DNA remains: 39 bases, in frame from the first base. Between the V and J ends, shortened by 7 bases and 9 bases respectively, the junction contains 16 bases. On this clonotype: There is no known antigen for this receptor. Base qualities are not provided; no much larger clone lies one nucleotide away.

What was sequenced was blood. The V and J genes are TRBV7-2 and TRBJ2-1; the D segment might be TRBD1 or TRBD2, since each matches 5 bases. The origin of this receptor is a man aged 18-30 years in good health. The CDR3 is CASTIVAGGEQFF. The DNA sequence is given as TGTGCCAGCACCATTGTAGCTGGGGGTGAGCAGTTCTTC. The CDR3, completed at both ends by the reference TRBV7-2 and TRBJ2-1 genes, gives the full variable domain GAGVSQSPSNKVTEKGKDVELRCDPISGHTALYWYRQSLGQGLEFLIYFQGNSAPDKSGLPSDRFSAERTGGSVSTLTIQRTQQEDSAVYLCASTIVAGGEQFFGPGTRLTVL.